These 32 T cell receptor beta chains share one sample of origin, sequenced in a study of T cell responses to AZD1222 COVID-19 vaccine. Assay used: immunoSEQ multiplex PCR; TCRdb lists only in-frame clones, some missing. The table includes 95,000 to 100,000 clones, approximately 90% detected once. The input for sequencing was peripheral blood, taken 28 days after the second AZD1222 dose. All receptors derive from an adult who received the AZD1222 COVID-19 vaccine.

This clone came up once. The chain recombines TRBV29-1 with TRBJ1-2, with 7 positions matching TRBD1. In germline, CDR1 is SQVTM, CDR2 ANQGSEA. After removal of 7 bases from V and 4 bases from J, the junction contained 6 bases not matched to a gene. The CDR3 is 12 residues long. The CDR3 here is CSAQGKFYGYTF. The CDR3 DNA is TGCAGCGCACAGGGGAAATTCTATGGCTACACCTTC.

The CDR3 spells CAISESIENEQFF. For the CDR3, the DNA is TGTGCCATCAGTGAGTCGATTGAGAATGAGCAGTTCTTC. The V and J genes are TRBV10-3 and TRBJ2-1; D is undetermined. Germline lookup yields CDR1 ENHRY and CDR2 SYGVKD. The CDR3 has 13 residues. Between the trimmed V and J ends, which lost 0 bases and 7 bases, there was a span of 7 bases.

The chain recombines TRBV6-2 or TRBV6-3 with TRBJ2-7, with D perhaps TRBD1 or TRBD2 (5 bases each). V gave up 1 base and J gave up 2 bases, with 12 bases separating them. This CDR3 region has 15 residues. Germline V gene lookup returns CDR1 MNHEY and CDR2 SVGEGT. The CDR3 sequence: CASSYFLGPTYEQYF. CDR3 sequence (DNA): TGTGCCAGCAGTTACTTTTTGGGACCGACCTACGAGCAGTACTTC.

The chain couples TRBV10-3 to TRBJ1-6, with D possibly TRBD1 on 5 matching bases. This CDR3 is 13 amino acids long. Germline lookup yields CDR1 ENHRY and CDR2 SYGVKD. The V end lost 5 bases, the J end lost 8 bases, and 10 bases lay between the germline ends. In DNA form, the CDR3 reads TGTGCCATCAGTAGGGGAGGGGATTCACCCCTCCACTTT. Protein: CAISRGGDSPLHF.

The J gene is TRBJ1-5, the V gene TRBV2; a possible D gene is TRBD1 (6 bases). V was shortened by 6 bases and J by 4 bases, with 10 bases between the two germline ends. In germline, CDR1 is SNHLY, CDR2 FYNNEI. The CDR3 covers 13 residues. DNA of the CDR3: TGTGCCAGCAGAACACAGGGAAATCAGCCCCAGCATTTT. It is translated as CASRTQGNQPQHF.

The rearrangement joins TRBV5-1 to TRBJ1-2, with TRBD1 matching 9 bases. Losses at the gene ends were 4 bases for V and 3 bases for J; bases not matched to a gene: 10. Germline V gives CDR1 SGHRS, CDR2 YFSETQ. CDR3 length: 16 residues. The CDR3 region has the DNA TGCGCCAGCAGCGAAGGGACAGGGAGTCGAGACTATGGCTACACCTTC. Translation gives CASSEGTGSRDYGYTF.

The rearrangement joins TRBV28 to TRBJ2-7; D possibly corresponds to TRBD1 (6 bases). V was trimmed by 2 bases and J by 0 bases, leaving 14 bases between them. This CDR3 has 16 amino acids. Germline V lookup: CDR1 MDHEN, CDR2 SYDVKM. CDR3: CASSLLVDRNSYEQYF. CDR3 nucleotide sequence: TGTGCCAGCAGTTTACTCGTCGACAGGAACTCCTACGAGCAGTACTTC.

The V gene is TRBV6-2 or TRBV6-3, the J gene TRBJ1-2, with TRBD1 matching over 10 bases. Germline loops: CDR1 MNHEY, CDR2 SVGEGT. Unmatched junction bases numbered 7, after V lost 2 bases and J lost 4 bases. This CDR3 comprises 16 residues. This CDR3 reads CASSYLGQGDGYGYTF. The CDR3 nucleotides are TGTGCCAGCAGTTACCTCGGACAGGGGGACGGCTATGGCTACACCTTC.

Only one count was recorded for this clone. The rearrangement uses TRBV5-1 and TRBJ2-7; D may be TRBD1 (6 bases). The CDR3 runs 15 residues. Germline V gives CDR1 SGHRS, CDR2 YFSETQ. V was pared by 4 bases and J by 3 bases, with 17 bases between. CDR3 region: CASSRSTGTYYEQYF. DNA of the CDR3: TGCGCCAGCAGCAGGTCCACAGGGACCTACTACGAGCAGTACTTC.

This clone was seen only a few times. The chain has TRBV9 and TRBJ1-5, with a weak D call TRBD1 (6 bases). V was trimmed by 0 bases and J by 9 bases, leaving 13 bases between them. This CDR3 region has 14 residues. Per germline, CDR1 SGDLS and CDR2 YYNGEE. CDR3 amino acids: CASSVGEGGWPQHF. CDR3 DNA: TGTGCCAGCAGCGTAGGTGAGGGGGGATGGCCCCAGCATTTT.

This CDR3 reads CASSVDSGSGNTIYF. The CDR3 DNA is TGTGCCAGCAGCGTCGACAGCGGCTCTGGAAACACCATATATTTT. The rearrangement links TRBV9 to TRBJ1-3; TRBD1 might be the D (5 bases). This CDR3 has 15 residues. Germline CDR1 SGDLS, CDR2 YYNGEE. V dropped 2 bases and J dropped 0 bases, with 9 bases sitting between them.

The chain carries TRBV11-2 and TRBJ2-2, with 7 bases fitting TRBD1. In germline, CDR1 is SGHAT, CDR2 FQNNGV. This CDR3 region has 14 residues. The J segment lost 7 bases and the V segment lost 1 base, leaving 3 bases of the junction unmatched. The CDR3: CASSLVQGIGELFF. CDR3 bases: TGTGCCAGCAGCTTAGTACAGGGGATCGGGGAGCTGTTTTTT.

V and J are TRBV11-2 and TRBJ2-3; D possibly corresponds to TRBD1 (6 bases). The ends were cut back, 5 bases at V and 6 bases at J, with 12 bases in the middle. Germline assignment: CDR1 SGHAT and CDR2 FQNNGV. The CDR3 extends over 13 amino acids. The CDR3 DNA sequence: TGTGCCAGCAGCGCGTACAGGGAGGATACGCAGTATTTT. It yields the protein CASSAYREDTQYF.

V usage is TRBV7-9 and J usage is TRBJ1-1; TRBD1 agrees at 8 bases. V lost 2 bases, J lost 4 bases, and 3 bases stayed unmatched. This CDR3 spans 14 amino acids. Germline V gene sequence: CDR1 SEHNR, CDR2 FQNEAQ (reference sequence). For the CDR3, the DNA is TGTGCCAGCAGCTTATGGACAGGGAGCACTGAAGCTTTCTTT. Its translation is CASSLWTGSTEAFF.

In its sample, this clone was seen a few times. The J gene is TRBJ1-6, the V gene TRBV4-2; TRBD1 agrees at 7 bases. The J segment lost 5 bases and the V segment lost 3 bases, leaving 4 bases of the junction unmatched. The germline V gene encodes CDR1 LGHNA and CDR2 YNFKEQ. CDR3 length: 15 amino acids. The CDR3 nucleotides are TGTGCCAGCAGCCAGGTACAGGGGAATAATTCACCCCTCCACTTT. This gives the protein CASSQVQGNNSPLHF.

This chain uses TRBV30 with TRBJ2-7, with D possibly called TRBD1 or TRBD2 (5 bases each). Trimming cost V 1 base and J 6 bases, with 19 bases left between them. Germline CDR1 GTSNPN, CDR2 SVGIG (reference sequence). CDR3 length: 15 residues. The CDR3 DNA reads TGTGCCTGGAGTGATCCAGGGAGAGTGGGTCGCGAGCAGTACTTC. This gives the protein CAWSDPGRVGREQYF. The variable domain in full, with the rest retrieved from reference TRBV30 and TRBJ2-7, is SQTIHQWPATLVQPVGSPLSLECTVEGTSNPNLYWYRQAAGRGLQLLFYSVGIGQISSEVPQNLSASRPQDRQFILSSKKLLLSDSGFYLCAWSDPGRVGREQYFGPGTRLTVT.

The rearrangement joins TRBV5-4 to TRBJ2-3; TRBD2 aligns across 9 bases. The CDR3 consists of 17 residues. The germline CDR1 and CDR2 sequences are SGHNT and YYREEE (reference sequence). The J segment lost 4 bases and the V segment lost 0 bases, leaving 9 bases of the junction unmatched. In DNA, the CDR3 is TGTGCCAGCAGCTTGGGTGTAGCGGGAGAGGCCGCAGATACGCAGTATTTT. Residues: CASSLGVAGEAADTQYF.

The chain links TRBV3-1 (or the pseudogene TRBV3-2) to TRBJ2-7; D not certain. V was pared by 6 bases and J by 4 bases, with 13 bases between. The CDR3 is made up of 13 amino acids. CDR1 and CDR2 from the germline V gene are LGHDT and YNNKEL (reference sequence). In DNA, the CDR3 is TGTGCCAGCAGTAAGGCAGAAAAGTACGAGCAGTACTTC. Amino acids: CASSKAEKYEQYF.

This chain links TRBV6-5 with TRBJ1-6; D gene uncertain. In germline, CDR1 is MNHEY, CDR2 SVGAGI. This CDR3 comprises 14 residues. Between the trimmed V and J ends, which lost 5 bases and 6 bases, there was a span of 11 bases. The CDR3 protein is CASSRASSNSPLHF. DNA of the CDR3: TGTGCCAGCAGTCGGGCCAGTAGTAATTCACCCCTCCACTTT.

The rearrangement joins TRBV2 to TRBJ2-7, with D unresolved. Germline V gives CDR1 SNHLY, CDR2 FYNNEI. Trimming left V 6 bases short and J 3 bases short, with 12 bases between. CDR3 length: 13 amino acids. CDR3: CASSPSLLYEQYF. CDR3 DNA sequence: TGTGCCAGCAGCCCCAGTCTCCTCTACGAGCAGTACTTC.

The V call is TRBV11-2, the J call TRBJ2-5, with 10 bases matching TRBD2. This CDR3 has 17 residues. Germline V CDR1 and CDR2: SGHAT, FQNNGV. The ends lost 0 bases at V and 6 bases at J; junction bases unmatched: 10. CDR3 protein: CASSLDASGSVIKTQYF. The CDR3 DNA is TGTGCCAGCAGCTTAGACGCTAGCGGGAGTGTGATAAAGACCCAGTACTTC.

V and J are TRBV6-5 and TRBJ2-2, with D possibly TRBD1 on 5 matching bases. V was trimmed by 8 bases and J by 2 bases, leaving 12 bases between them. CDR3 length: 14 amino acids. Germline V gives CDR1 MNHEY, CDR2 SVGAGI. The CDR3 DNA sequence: TGTGCCAGCGGGGTGCAGGGCAACACCGGGGAGCTGTTTTTT. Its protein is CASGVQGNTGELFF.

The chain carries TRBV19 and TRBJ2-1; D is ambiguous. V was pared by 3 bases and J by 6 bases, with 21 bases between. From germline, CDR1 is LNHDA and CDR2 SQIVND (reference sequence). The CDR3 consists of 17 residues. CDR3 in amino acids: CASSMAAALRVGNEQFF. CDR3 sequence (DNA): TGTGCCAGTAGTATGGCGGCAGCCCTCCGGGTTGGCAATGAGCAGTTCTTC. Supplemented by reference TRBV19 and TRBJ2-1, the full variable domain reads DGGITQSPKYLFRKEGQNVTLSCEQNLNHDAMYWYRQDPGQGLRLIYYSQIVNDFQKGDIAEGYSVSREKKESFPLTVTSAQKNPTAFYLCASSMAAALRVGNEQFFGPGTRLTVL.

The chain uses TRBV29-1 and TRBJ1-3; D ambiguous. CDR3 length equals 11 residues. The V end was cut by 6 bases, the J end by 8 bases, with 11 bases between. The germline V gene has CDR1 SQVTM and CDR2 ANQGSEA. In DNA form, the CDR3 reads TGCAGCGTCGGCATTCTGGACACCATATATTTT. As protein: CSVGILDTIYF.

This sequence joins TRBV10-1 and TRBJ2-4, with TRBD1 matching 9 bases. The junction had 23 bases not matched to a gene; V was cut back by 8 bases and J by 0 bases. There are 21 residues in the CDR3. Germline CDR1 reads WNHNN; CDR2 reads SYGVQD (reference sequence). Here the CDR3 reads CASQEGLPGQGPPLAKNIQYF. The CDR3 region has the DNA TGCGCCAGCCAAGAGGGACTTCCGGGACAGGGTCCACCACTAGCCAAAAACATTCAGTACTTC.

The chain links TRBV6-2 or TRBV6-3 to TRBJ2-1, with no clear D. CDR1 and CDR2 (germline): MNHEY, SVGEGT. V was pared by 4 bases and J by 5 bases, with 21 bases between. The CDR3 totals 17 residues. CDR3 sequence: CASSFSARSSSDNEQFF. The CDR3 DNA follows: TGTGCCAGCAGTTTTTCTGCGCGGTCTAGTTCGGACAATGAGCAGTTCTTC.

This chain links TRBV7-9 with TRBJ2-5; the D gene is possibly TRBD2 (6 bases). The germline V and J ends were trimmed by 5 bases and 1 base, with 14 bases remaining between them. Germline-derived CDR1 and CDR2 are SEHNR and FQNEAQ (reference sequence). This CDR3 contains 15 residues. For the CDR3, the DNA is TGTGCCAGCAGCCCACCGGGACTGTTCCAAGAGACCCAGTACTTC. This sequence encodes CASSPPGLFQETQYF.

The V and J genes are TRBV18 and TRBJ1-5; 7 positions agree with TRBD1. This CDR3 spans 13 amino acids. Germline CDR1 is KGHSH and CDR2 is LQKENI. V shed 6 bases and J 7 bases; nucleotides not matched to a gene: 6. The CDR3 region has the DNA TGTGCCAGCTCGCCTTGGACAGGACAGCCCCAGCATTTT. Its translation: CASSPWTGQPQHF.

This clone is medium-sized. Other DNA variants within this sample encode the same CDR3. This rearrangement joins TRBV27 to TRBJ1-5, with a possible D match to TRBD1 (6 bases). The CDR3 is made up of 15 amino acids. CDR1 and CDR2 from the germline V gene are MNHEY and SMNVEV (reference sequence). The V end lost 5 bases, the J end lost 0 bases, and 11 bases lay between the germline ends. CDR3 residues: CASSPGGGSNQPQHF. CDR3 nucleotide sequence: TGTGCCAGCAGTCCGGGAGGGGGTAGCAATCAGCCCCAGCATTTT.

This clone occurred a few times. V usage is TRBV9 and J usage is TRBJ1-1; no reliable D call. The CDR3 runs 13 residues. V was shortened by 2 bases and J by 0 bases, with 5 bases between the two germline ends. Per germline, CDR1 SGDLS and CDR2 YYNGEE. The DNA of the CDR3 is TGTGCCAGCAGCGTGAGAATGAACACTGAAGCTTTCTTT. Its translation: CASSVRMNTEAFF.

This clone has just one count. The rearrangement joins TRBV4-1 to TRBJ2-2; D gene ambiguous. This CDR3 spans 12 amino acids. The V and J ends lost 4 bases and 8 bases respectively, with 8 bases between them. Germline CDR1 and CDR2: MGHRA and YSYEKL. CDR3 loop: CASSPNWGELFF. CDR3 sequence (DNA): TGCGCCAGCAGCCCTAATTGGGGGGAGCTGTTTTTT.

CDR3 amino acids: CASSGGVVEKLFF. The CDR3 nucleotides are TGTGCCAGCAGCGGGGGTGTCGTTGAAAAACTGTTTTTT. This chain uses TRBV5-6 with TRBJ1-4; weak D call: TRBD1 (5 bases). V was trimmed by 4 bases and J by 7 bases, leaving 11 bases between them. The CDR3 contains 13 residues. Per the germline V gene, CDR1 is SGHDT and CDR2 is YYEEEE. The full variable domain, with the rest looked up from reference TRBV5-6 and TRBJ1-4, is DAGVTQSPTHLIKTRGQQVTLRCSPKSGHDTVSWYQQALGQGPQFIFQYYEEEERQRGNFPDRFSGHQFPNYSSELNVNALLLGDSALYLCASSGGVVEKLFFGSGTQLSVL.